Shown below are 21 T cell receptor beta chains from a single sample sequenced in a study of T cells in Graves' hyperthyroidism and ophthalmopathy. There were TCR beta CDR3 regions amplified from RNA transcripts. Primed by the HTBI set, a first-round RT-PCR was run on the TCR CDR3. Each CDR3 protein is one row after TCRdb ran MiXCR on the multiplex PCR reads. The sample includes 560,000 or so distinct CDR3 sequences, less than 20% of them seen just once. The sequencing sample was made of blood. The receptors here all came from a man aged 40-49 years with Graves' ophthalmopathy.

This clonotype was counted at least ten times. V gene TRBV20-1 combines with J gene TRBJ2-7; TRBD1 aligns across 9 bases. V shed 0 bases, J shed 4 bases, and the junction held 10 bases outside the gene matches. From germline, CDR1 is DFQATT and CDR2 SNEGSKA (reference sequence). The CDR3 covers 16 residues. Written as DNA, the CDR3 is TGCAGTGCTAGAGACATCCAAGGACAGGGGTATTACGAGCAGTACTTC. Translation: CSARDIQGQGYYEQYF.

V is TRBV4-2 and J is TRBJ2-2, with 13 bases identical to TRBD2. Germline V gene sequence: CDR1 LGHNA, CDR2 YNFKEQ. V shed 3 bases, J shed 5 bases, and the junction held 9 bases outside the gene matches. This CDR3 is built from 18 residues. DNA for the CDR3: TGTGCCAGCAGCCATAGCACTAGCGGGGGGGCGATAACCGGGGAGCTGTTTTTT. It encodes CASSHSTSGGAITGELFF.

The sample holds many counts of this clonotype. The chain recombines TRBV27 with TRBJ2-7; 9 bases are a match to TRBD2. The CDR3 runs to 15 residues. CDR1 and CDR2 (germline): MNHEY, SMNVEV (reference sequence). V was pared by 6 bases and J by 3 bases, with 9 bases of the junction left unmatched. In DNA form, the CDR3 reads TGTGCCAGCAGGCAAGGGGCGGGGGGGATCTACGAGCAGTACTTC. This encodes CASRQGAGGIYEQYF.

This clonotype was found many times. CDR3 region: CSAPPPLRDRLNTEAFF. The CDR3 DNA is TGCAGTGCTCCGCCCCCACTCCGGGACAGGTTGAACACTGAAGCTTTCTTT. V is TRBV20-1 and J is TRBJ1-1, with TRBD1 matching over 8 bases. The length of the CDR3 is 17 residues. The J segment lost 0 bases and the V segment lost 5 bases, leaving 14 bases of the junction unmatched. CDR1 and CDR2 from the germline V gene are DFQATT and SNEGSKA (reference sequence).

This clonotype occurred many times. The V gene is TRBV12-3 or TRBV12-4, the J gene TRBJ1-5; TRBD1 is a possible D gene (6 bases). CDR3 length: 14 amino acids. Trimming shortened V by 4 bases and J by 2 bases, and 9 bases separated the two germline ends. The CDR3 protein is CASSWGQGNQPQHF. The CDR3 DNA reads TGTGCCAGCAGTTGGGGGCAGGGCAATCAGCCCCAGCATTTT.

This clonotype occurred many times. The V gene is TRBV20-1, the J gene TRBJ2-1; 8 positions agree with TRBD2. V was pared by 6 bases and J by 10 bases, with 14 bases of the junction left unmatched. Germline CDR1 reads DFQATT; CDR2 reads SNEGSKA (reference sequence). The CDR3 length is 14 residues. CDR3 sequence (DNA): TGCAGTGCCAAGCAGCGGGAGAGCAGCTTCGAGCAGTTCTTC. Translation: CSAKQRESSFEQFF.

Concerning this clonotype itself: At one boundary the junction diverges from the germline segment, which might be a read error. V gene TRBV5-5 combines with J gene TRBJ2-5, with D perhaps TRBD2 (6 bases). Germline CDR1 SGHKS, CDR2 YYEKEE (reference sequence). The CDR3 totals 14 residues. The CDR3 is CASSGVGGKEAQYF. CDR3 DNA sequence: TGTGCCAGCAGCGGTGTCGGCGGGAAAGAGGCCCAGTACTTC.

This clonotype was counted only a few times. The chain links TRBV28 to TRBJ2-2; 7 bases align to TRBD2. Germline trimming cut 6 bases from V and 4 bases from J; bases unmatched to any gene: 8. CDR1 is MDHEN, CDR2 SYDVKM, per germline. CDR3 length: 15 amino acids. The CDR3 reads CASSRLRESTGELFF. CDR3 coding DNA: TGTGCCAGCAGCCGCCTGCGGGAGTCCACCGGGGAGCTGTTTTTT.

This clonotype appeared a few times. V gene TRBV12-3 or TRBV12-4 combines with J gene TRBJ1-3; D unresolved. V was pared by 7 bases and J by 0 bases, with 10 bases between. There are 14 residues in the CDR3. The CDR3 sequence is CASNQVNSGNTIYF. CDR3 coding DNA: TGTGCCAGCAATCAGGTCAACTCTGGAAACACCATATATTTT.

The chain links TRBV7-3 to TRBJ2-5; 7 nucleotides line up with TRBD1. The V gene's germline CDR1 is SGHTA and CDR2 FQGTGA. V dropped 5 bases and J dropped 4; count of bases not matched to a gene: 13. CDR3 length equals 16 residues. The CDR3 sequence is CASSPTGVGGAETQYF. CDR3 in DNA: TGTGCCAGCAGCCCCACCGGTGTAGGGGGCGCAGAGACCCAGTACTTC.

This clonotype was observed many times. This chain's CDR3 is CASSLAPEGEQFF. The CDR3 DNA reads as TGTGCCAGCAGTTTAGCCCCGGAGGGTGAGCAGTTCTTC. This chain uses TRBV12-3 or TRBV12-4 with TRBJ2-1; the D gene is possibly TRBD2 (6 bases). The V end lost 0 bases, the J end lost 9 bases, and 9 bases lay between the germline ends. CDR3 length: 13 amino acids.

The chain is built from TRBV19 and TRBJ1-1; D call uncertain. Germline V gives CDR1 LNHDA, CDR2 SQIVND (reference sequence). V was cut by 3 bases and J by 5 bases, with 16 bases left in between. The CDR3 runs 15 residues. CDR3 DNA: TGTGCCAGTAGTATGAGCGCCGCGAGTTCGACTGAAGCTTTCTTT. This codes for CASSMSAASSTEAFF.

This clonotype was counted ten times or more. Here the CDR3 reads CASELADTQYF. CDR3 nucleotides: TGTGCCAGCGAATTAGCAGATACGCAGTATTTT. The rearrangement uses TRBV2 and TRBJ2-3; no firm D call. Germline assignment: CDR1 SNHLY and CDR2 FYNNEI. V was pared by 8 bases and J by 4 bases, with 7 bases between. This CDR3 is 11 amino acids long.

In its sample, this clonotype was seen a few times. CDR3 in amino acids: CAIKGQNYGYTF. The CDR3 DNA reads TGTGCCATCAAGGGACAGAACTATGGCTACACCTTC. This chain links TRBV10-3 with TRBJ1-2, with 7 positions matching TRBD1. V was pared by 7 bases and J by 2 bases, with 1 base of the junction left unmatched. The CDR3 is 12 residues long. Germline CDR1 ENHRY, CDR2 SYGVKD.

The V call is TRBV2, the J call TRBJ2-1, with 16 positions matching TRBD2. The V and J ends lost 7 bases and 8 bases, in that order; junction bases with no gene match: 8. Germline V gene data show CDR1 as SNHLY and CDR2 as FYNNEI. This CDR3 contains 16 residues. The CDR3 nucleotides read TGTGCCAGCAAAAAGGGACTAGCGGGAGGGGGCGATGAGCAGTTCTTC. Amino acid sequence: CASKKGLAGGGDEQFF.

In its sample, this clonotype was seen many times. The chain recombines TRBV11-3 with TRBJ2-1; D possibly corresponds to TRBD1 (5 bases). The V end lost 1 base, the J end lost 8 bases, and 15 bases lay between the germline ends. The CDR3 consists of 15 residues. Germline V gene lookup returns CDR1 SGHNT and CDR2 YENEEA. For the CDR3, the DNA is TGTGCCAGCAGCTTAGGGGTCGGCCAAGGGGATGAGCAGTTCTTC. Translating it yields CASSLGVGQGDEQFF.

This clonotype was picked up many times. V usage is TRBV11-2 and J usage is TRBJ1-1; D is unclear. CDR1 and CDR2 (germline): SGHAT, FQNNGV. This CDR3 comprises 15 residues. The germline V and J ends were trimmed by 1 base and 4 bases, with 13 bases remaining between them. The CDR3 sequence: CASSLVDGEFTEAFF. In nucleotides, the CDR3 is TGTGCCAGCAGCTTAGTCGACGGGGAGTTCACTGAAGCTTTCTTT. The full variable domain, completed using reference TRBV11-2 and TRBJ1-1, is EAGVAQSPRYKIIEKRQSVAFWCNPISGHATLYWYQQILGQGPKLLIQFQNNGVVDDSQLPKDRFSAERLKGVDSTLKIQPAKLEDSAVYLCASSLVDGEFTEAFFGQGTRLTVV.

As to this clonotype: One base away lies a much larger clone, so this may be a sequencing read error. The chain recombines TRBV7-2 with TRBJ2-7, with D possibly TRBD2 on 6 matching bases. Germline CDR1 and CDR2: SGHTA and FQGNSA. This CDR3 has 15 residues. Trimming removed 8 bases from V and 6 bases from J, with 23 bases in between. The CDR3 DNA is TGTGCCAGCGCCTCATTATCGGGGGTAAGGGGCGAGCAGTACTTC. It codes for CASASLSGVRGEQYF.

This clonotype was seen many times. V and J are TRBV27 and TRBJ2-7; 8 bases match TRBD2. This CDR3 region has 15 residues. Germline-derived CDR1 and CDR2 are MNHEY and SMNVEV (reference sequence). With V trimmed by 1 base and J by 3 bases, 5 bases remained unmatched. The CDR3 sequence: CASSLLGTSRYEQYF. Written as DNA, the CDR3 is TGTGCCAGCAGTTTATTGGGGACTAGTCGCTACGAGCAGTACTTC.

This clonotype was observed a few times. The chain is built from TRBV6-5 and TRBJ2-2; possibly TRBD1 for D (5 bases). Deletions cut 2 bases from V and 4 bases from J, with 14 bases between. Germline-derived CDR1 and CDR2 are MNHEY and SVGAGI. The CDR3 contains 16 residues. In DNA, the CDR3 is TGTGCCAGCAGTTACGGGGCAGCAATGAGCACCGGGGAGCTGTTTTTT. It specifies CASSYGAAMSTGELFF.

This clonotype was seen ten or more times. V is TRBV2 and J is TRBJ2-3; 7 bases map to TRBD2. The CDR3 is 15 amino acids. The V and J ends lost 3 bases and 1 base, in that order; junction bases with no gene match: 4. The V gene's germline CDR1 is SNHLY and CDR2 FYNNEI. CDR3 region: CASSDSGARTDTQYF. In nucleotides, the CDR3 is TGTGCCAGCAGTGACAGCGGGGCCCGCACAGATACGCAGTATTTT.